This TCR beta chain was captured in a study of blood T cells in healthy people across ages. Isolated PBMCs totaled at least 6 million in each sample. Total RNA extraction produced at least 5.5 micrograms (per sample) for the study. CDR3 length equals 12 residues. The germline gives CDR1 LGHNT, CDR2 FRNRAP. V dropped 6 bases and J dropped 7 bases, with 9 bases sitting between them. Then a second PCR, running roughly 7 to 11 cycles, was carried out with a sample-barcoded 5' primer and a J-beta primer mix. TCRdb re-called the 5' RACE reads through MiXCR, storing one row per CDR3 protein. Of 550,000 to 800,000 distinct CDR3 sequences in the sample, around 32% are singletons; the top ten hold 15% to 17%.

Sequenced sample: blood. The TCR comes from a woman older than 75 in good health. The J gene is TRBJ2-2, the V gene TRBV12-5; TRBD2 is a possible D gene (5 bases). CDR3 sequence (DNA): TGTGCTAGTGGAAGGGAGAACGGGGAGCTGTTTTTT. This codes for CASGRENGELFF.